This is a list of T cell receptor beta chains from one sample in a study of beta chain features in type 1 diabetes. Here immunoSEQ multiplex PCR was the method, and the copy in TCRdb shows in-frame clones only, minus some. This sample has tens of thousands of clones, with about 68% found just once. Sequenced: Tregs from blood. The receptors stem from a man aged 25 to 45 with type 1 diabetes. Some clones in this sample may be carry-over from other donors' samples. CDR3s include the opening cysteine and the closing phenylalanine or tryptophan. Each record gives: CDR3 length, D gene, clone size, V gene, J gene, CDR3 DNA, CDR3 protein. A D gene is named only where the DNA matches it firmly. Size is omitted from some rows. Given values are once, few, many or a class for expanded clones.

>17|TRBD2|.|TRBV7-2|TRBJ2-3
TGTGCCAGCAGCTTAGCGCGGCTAGCGGGGGTGTATGATACGCAGTATTTT
CASSLARLAGVYDTQYF
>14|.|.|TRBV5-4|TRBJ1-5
TGTGCCAGCAGCTGGGGGGGGATGAGTCAGCCCCAGCATTTT
CASSWGGMSQPQHF
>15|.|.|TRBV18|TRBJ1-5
TGTGCCAGCTCACCAGTGGGCGGACACTATCAGCCCCAGCATTTT
CASSPVGGHYQPQHF
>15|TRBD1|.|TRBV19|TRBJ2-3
TGTGCCAGTAGTTTTGGGACAGGGGGCGCAGATACGCAGTATTTT
CASSFGTGGADTQYF
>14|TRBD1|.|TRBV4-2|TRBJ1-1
TGTGCCAGCAGCCAAGTCGACAGGGACACTGAAGCTTTCTTT
CASSQVDRDTEAFF
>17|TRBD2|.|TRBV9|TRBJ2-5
TGTGCCAGCAGCGTGGGTAGAGCGGGGGGTTACCAAGAGACCCAGTACTTC
CASSVGRAGGYQETQYF
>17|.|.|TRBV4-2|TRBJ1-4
TGTGCCAGCAGCCAAGAGGGGGGAGGGCCAACTAATGAAAAACTGTTTTTT
CASSQEGGGPTNEKLFF
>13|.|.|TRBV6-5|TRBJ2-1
TGTGCCAGCAGTTTACAGGCATCCATTGAGCAGTTCTTC
CASSLQASIEQFF
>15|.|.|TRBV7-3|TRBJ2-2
TGTGCCAGCAGCCCGATGGGGGGTTTTAGCGGGGAGCTGTTTTTT
CASSPMGGFSGELFF
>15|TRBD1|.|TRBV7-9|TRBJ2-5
TGTGCCAGCAGCTTCGGACAGGGGGCTCGTGAGACCCAGTACTTC
CASSFGQGARETQYF
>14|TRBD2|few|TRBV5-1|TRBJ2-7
TGCGCCAGCAGCTTGGGTCCGGGGGGGTACGAGCAGTACTTC
CASSLGPGGYEQYF
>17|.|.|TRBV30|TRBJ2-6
TGTGCCTGGAGTGTAGTGGGAGGCTACTGGCGGGCCAACGTCCTGACTTTC
CAWSVVGGYWRANVLTF
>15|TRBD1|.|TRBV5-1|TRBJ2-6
TGCGCCAGCAGCAGGGACAGGGCTGGGGCCAACGTCCTGACTTTC
CASSRDRAGANVLTF
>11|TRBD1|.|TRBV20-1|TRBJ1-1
TGCAGTGCTTCACAGGGGTCTGAAGCTTTCTTT
CSASQGSEAFF
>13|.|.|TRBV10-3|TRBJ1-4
TGTGCCATCGGGGGGGGGCATAATGAAAAACTGTTTTTT
CAIGGGHNEKLFF
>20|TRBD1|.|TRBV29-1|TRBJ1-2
TGCAGCGTTGAATCCATACCCCCGGACAGGGGGCTCCCCTCGTCCTATGGCTACACCTTC
CSVESIPPDRGLPSSYGYTF
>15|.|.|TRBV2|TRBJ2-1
TGTGCCAGCAGTGAGGGGGCCCCCTCCTACAATGAGCAGTTCTTC
CASSEGAPSYNEQFF
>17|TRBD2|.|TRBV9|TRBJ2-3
TGTGCCAGCAGCGTAGTCCCTAGCGGACTGAGCACAGATACGCAGTATTTT
CASSVVPSGLSTDTQYF
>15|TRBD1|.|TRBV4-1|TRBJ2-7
TGCGCCAGCAGCCCCGGACAGGGCGCCTCCTACGAGCAGTACTTC
CASSPGQGASYEQYF
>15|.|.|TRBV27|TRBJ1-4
TGTGCCAGCAGCCCCCGGTATGCAACTAATGAAAAACTGTTTTTT
CASSPRYATNEKLFF
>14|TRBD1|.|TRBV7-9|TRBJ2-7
TGTGCCAGCAGCCCCGGACAGGGGGCCTACGAGCAGTACTTC
CASSPGQGAYEQYF
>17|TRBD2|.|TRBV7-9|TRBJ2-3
TGTGCCAGCAGCCCTCCGGGACTAGCGGGGGGGCCGCATACGCAGTATTTT
CASSPPGLAGGPHTQYF
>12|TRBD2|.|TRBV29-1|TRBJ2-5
TGCAGCATTACGGGAGGGTTGGAGACCCAGTACTTC
CSITGGLETQYF
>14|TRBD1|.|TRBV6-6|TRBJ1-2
TGTGCCAGCAGCCGGACAGGGGGCGCTTATGGCTACACCTTC
CASSRTGGAYGYTF
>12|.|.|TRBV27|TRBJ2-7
TGTGCCAGCAGTTTCGACAGATCCGAGCAGTACTTC
CASSFDRSEQYF
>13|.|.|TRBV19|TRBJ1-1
TGTGCCAGTAGTACGAGGGTCTTCACTGAAGCTTTCTTT
CASSTRVFTEAFF
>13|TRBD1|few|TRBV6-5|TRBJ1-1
TGTGCCAGTCGACAGGGCTTGGGCACTGAAGCTTTCTTT
CASRQGLGTEAFF